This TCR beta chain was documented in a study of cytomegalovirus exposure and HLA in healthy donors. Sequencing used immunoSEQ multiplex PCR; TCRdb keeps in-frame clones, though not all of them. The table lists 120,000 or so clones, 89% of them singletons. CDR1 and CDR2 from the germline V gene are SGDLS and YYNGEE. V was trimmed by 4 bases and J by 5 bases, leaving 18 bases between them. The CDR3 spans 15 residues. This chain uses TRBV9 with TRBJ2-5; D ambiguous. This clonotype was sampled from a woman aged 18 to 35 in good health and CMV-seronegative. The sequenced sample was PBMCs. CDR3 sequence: CASSPRFLTRETQYF. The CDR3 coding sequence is TGTGCCAGCAGCCCTCGGTTTCTCACGCGGGAGACCCAGTACTTC.